Sequencing of this T cell receptor (beta chain) was carried out in a study of blood T cell repertoires in COVID-19. This CDR3 spans 16 amino acids. The germline gives CDR1 SEHNR, CDR2 FQNEAQ (reference sequence). V shed 4 bases and J 2 bases; nucleotides not matched to a gene: 8. This clone occurred a few times. Profiled with immunoSEQ multiplex PCR; TCRdb holds only in-frame clones, not every one. The table lists about 130,000 clones, roughly 85% of them singletons. The sequence was obtained from a human donor in a cohort sampled during active COVID-19. Specimen: peripheral blood. This rearrangement joins TRBV7-9 to TRBJ1-3, with 7 bases aligning to TRBD1. The CDR3 DNA follows: TGTGCCAGCAGCTCCCAAGTCAGGGGGGCTGGAAACACCATATATTTT. This encodes CASSSQVRGAGNTIYF.